Below, 31 T cell receptor beta chains from the same sample are listed, as sequenced in a study of human T cells and chemical hapten exposure. TCRdb reanalysed the RACE reads using MiXCR and keeps one entry per CDR3 protein. The table has 35,000 to 55,000 distinct CDR3 sequences, 3% to 4% seen once. As to time point: healthy volunteer bleed at 6 weeks. RNA extraction used unfractionated whole blood as the source of total RNA. The sequenced sample was whole blood. The receptors derive from a human donor in good health. Some clones in this sample may be carry-over from other donors' samples.

This clonotype was counted at least ten times. This chain joins TRBV28 and TRBJ2-1; D might be TRBD1 (6 bases). Trimming stripped 2 bases from V and 2 bases from J, with 10 bases between. The CDR3 spans 15 residues. Germline CDR1 MDHEN, CDR2 SYDVKM. The chain's CDR3 is CASSLRWGPYNEQFF. CDR3 DNA sequence: TGTGCCAGCAGTTTACGCTGGGGGCCCTACAATGAGCAGTTCTTC.

In this sample, this clonotype turned up many times. This CDR3 is CASSIPGQGNTIYF. CDR3 nucleotide sequence: TGTGCCAGCAGTATACCGGGACAGGGAAACACCATATATTTT. This chain links TRBV2 with TRBJ1-3; 7 bases align to TRBD1. There are 14 residues in the CDR3. In germline, CDR1 is SNHLY, CDR2 FYNNEI. The V and J ends lost 5 bases and 4 bases, in that order; junction bases with no gene match: 5.

This clonotype has a count of ten or more. The chain joins TRBV5-1 to TRBJ1-1; 8 bases fit TRBD1. Germline CDR1 SGHRS, CDR2 YFSETQ. The CDR3 has 17 amino acids. The V and J ends lost 5 bases and 11 bases, in that order; junction bases with no gene match: 23. The CDR3 spells CASSPTITTGQGDVAFF. The CDR3 bases are TGCGCCAGCAGTCCCACCATCACGACCGGACAGGGCGATGTGGCTTTCTTT.

There are a few counts of this clonotype. The chain recombines TRBV7-2 with TRBJ1-1; D is possibly TRBD1 (6 bases). V was shortened by 0 bases and J by 9 bases, with 11 bases between the two germline ends. The germline V gene has CDR1 SGHTA and CDR2 FQGNSA. The CDR3 has 13 amino acids. The CDR3 protein is CASSLAQGRKAFF. CDR3 nucleotides: TGTGCCAGCAGCTTAGCGCAGGGGAGAAAAGCTTTCTTT.

This clonotype was recorded at least ten times. The chain carries TRBV4-2 and TRBJ2-6; maybe TRBD2 (5 bases). With 6 bases removed from V and 0 bases from J, the gap between germline ends came to 21 bases. Germline assignment: CDR1 LGHNA and CDR2 YNFKEQ. The CDR3 extends over 19 amino acids. CDR3 DNA: TGTGCCAGCAGTGATTGGGCGGCGGGTTCCCTCTCTGGGGCCAACGTCCTGACTTTC. This gives the protein CASSDWAAGSLSGANVLTF.

A few counts support this clonotype. The chain combines TRBV28 with TRBJ1-5; D ambiguous. Germline V gene lookup returns CDR1 MDHEN and CDR2 SYDVKM. The CDR3 extends over 12 amino acids. V was cut by 3 bases and J by 3 bases, with 3 bases left in between. The CDR3 here is CASSLNNQPQHF. DNA for the CDR3: TGTGCCAGCAGTTTGAACAATCAGCCCCAGCATTTT.

There are many counts of this clonotype. This chain joins TRBV29-1 and TRBJ2-4, with a weak D call TRBD2 (5 bases). Trimming shortened V by 5 bases and J by 12 bases, and 14 bases separated the two germline ends. The CDR3 loop spans 11 amino acids. CDR1 SQVTM and CDR2 ANQGSEA come from the germline V gene. The CDR3 region is CSVLEGDGQYF. The CDR3 DNA reads TGCAGCGTTTTAGAGGGTGACGGTCAGTACTTC. The full variable domain, completed using reference TRBV29-1 and TRBJ2-4, is SAVISQKPSRDICQRGTSLTIQCQVDSQVTMMFWYRQQPGQSLTLIATANQGSEATYESGFVIDKFPISRPNLTFSTLTVSNMSPEDSSIYLCSVLEGDGQYFGAGTRLSVL.

Ten or more counts support this clonotype. The CDR3 loop is CASSRGGGSYGYTF. DNA of the CDR3: TGTGCCAGCAGCCGGGGCGGGGGGTCCTATGGCTACACCTTC. The V gene is TRBV6-5, the J gene TRBJ1-2; D is perhaps TRBD1 (5 bases). This CDR3 has 14 amino acids. V gave up 6 bases and J gave up 4 bases, with 15 bases separating them. CDR1 MNHEY and CDR2 SVGAGI come from the germline V gene.

This clonotype was detected only a few times. The CDR3 sequence: CASSKDRVHEQYF. CDR3 in DNA: TGTGCCAGCAGTAAGGACAGGGTCCACGAGCAGTACTTC. The V call is TRBV2, the J call TRBJ2-7, with TRBD1 matching over 8 bases. V dropped 5 bases and J dropped 5; count of bases not matched to a gene: 5. From germline, CDR1 is SNHLY and CDR2 FYNNEI. CDR3 length: 13 amino acids.

This clonotype has ten or more counts. This sequence joins TRBV15 and TRBJ2-5, with no clear D. Trimming pared 0 bases from V and 1 base from J, leaving 12 bases between. This CDR3 comprises 16 residues. Germline lookup yields CDR1 LNHNV and CDR2 YYDKDF (reference sequence). CDR3 in DNA: TGTGCCACCAGCAGAGAAAGGCTGCAGATCCAAGAGACCCAGTACTTC. This sequence encodes CATSRERLQIQETQYF.

V and J are TRBV18 and TRBJ2-6, with D perhaps TRBD1 (6 bases). The V end lost 3 bases, the J end lost 2 bases, and 11 bases lay between the germline ends. The V gene's germline CDR1 is KGHSH and CDR2 LQKENI. The CDR3 loop spans 16 amino acids. CDR3 sequence reads: CASSPPGVAGANVLTF. In DNA form, the CDR3 reads TGTGCCAGCTCACCTCCAGGGGTGGCTGGGGCCAACGTCCTGACTTTC.

This clonotype was detected ten times or more. The V gene is TRBV6-6, the J gene TRBJ2-7; D possibly corresponds to TRBD2 (6 bases). In germline, CDR1 is MNHNY, CDR2 SVGAGI (reference sequence). Deletions cut 5 bases from V and 3 bases from J, with 20 bases between. The CDR3 contains 16 residues. In DNA form, the CDR3 reads TGTGCCAGCAGTGCGACAAGCCGGGGGTTTATCTACGAGCAGTACTTC. Encoded protein: CASSATSRGFIYEQYF.

In its sample, this clonotype was seen many times. This chain joins TRBV30 and TRBJ2-5, with D possibly matching TRBD1 (6 bases). The CDR3 totals 14 residues. Trimming pared 5 bases from V and 4 bases from J, leaving 17 bases between. Per the germline V gene, CDR1 is GTSNPN and CDR2 is SVGIG (reference sequence). In nucleotides, the CDR3 is TGTGCCTGGGGAACACAGGGCCCGGGAGAGACCCAGTACTTC. This sequence encodes CAWGTQGPGETQYF.

This clonotype was seen repeatedly, ten times or more. The CDR3 nucleotides read TGTGCCAGCAGCCCCCGGCGGGCTTCCCAAAACATTCAGTACTTC. Its protein product is CASSPRRASQNIQYF. The chain uses TRBV5-6 and TRBJ2-4; D perhaps matches TRBD2 (5 bases). Per the germline V gene, CDR1 is SGHDT and CDR2 is YYEEEE. The V and J ends lost 4 bases and 5 bases respectively, with 16 bases between them. The CDR3 contains 15 residues.

There are many counts of this clonotype. This chain links TRBV4-1 with TRBJ2-5, with TRBD2 as a possible D gene (6 bases). Trimming cost V 1 base and J 3 bases, with 15 bases left between them. Germline-derived CDR1 and CDR2 are MGHRA and YSYEKL. The CDR3 covers 16 residues. The CDR3 nucleotides read TGCGCCAGCAGCCAAGTGTCGGGGGTCCCAGAAGAGACCCAGTACTTC. It codes for CASSQVSGVPEETQYF.

This clonotype occurred many times. The chain is built from TRBV9 and TRBJ2-7, with 8 positions matching TRBD2. This CDR3 comprises 16 residues. Germline CDR1 reads SGDLS; CDR2 reads YYNGEE. V shed 0 bases, J shed 0 bases, and the junction held 5 bases outside the gene matches. The CDR3 reads CASSVEAGALSYEQYF. CDR3 DNA: TGTGCCAGCAGCGTAGAAGCGGGGGCCCTCTCCTACGAGCAGTACTTC.

Ten or more counts support this clonotype. V usage is TRBV24-1 and J usage is TRBJ1-2; 9 bases map to TRBD1. The CDR3 is made up of 15 amino acids. Germline CDR1 is KGHDR and CDR2 is SFDVKD. The junction had 4 bases not matched to a gene; V was cut back by 3 bases and J by 3 bases. CDR3 nucleotide sequence: TGTGCCACCAGTGATGCGACAGGGGGGGACTATGGCTACACCTTC. Residues: CATSDATGGDYGYTF.

Comments on this clonotype: A much larger clone differs by one base, so this may be a read error. The CDR3 is CVSSSPSGANVLTF. In DNA, the CDR3 is TGTGTCAGCAGTTCCCCTTCTGGGGCCAACGTCCTGACTTTC. The J gene is TRBJ2-6, the V gene TRBV2; D uncertain. The germline V gene has CDR1 SNHLY and CDR2 FYNNEI. This CDR3 is built from 14 residues.

CDR3 bases: TGTGCCAGCGGGGGGGCAGGGGGCGATAGCTCCTATAATTCACCCCTCCACTTT. It is translated as CASGGAGGDSSYNSPLHF. The chain recombines TRBV6-6 with TRBJ1-6, with TRBD1 matching 8 bases. With V trimmed by 8 bases and J by 0 bases, 12 bases remained unmatched. The CDR3 consists of 18 residues. Germline V gene lookup returns CDR1 MNHNY and CDR2 SVGAGI (reference sequence).

This clonotype was observed a few times. This chain connects TRBV10-3 to TRBJ1-4, with D unresolved. V dropped 6 bases and J dropped 5 bases, with 4 bases sitting between them. This CDR3 region has 11 residues. The germline V gene encodes CDR1 ENHRY and CDR2 SYGVKD. Here the CDR3 reads CAIRGNEKLFF. CDR3 nucleotide sequence: TGTGCCATCAGGGGAAATGAAAAACTGTTTTTT.

This clonotype has ten or more counts. The V gene is TRBV5-1, the J gene TRBJ2-7; D possibly corresponds to TRBD1 (6 bases). Germline lookup yields CDR1 SGHRS and CDR2 YFSETQ. CDR3 length: 12 amino acids. Trimming stripped 1 base from V and 7 bases from J, with 9 bases between. The CDR3 nucleotides read TGCGCCAGCAGCTTGACAGGGTTGGAGCAGTACTTC. Its translation: CASSLTGLEQYF.

This clonotype was seen ten or more times. The chain employs TRBV10-1 and TRBJ2-3; D call uncertain. The V gene's germline CDR1 is WNHNN and CDR2 SYGVQD (reference sequence). This CDR3 is 18 amino acids long. V was clipped by 0 bases and J by 1 base, with 17 bases between them. In DNA form, the CDR3 reads TGCGCCAGCAGTGAGTCCGCACGTCTGGGCCGCCGCACAGATACGCAGTATTTT. Translated, it gives CASSESARLGRRTDTQYF.

In this sample, this clonotype turned up a few times. The V and J genes are TRBV5-1 and TRBJ2-5, with 12 bases aligning to TRBD1. Losses at the gene ends were 3 bases for V and 5 bases for J; bases not matched to a gene: 8. The CDR3 covers 16 residues. Germline CDR1 reads SGHRS; CDR2 reads YFSETQ. CDR3: CASSSGGQGAQETQYF. For the CDR3, the DNA is TGCGCCAGCAGCTCCGGGGGACAGGGGGCGCAGGAGACCCAGTACTTC.

This clonotype was recorded many times. The chain links TRBV28 to TRBJ2-1; 10 nucleotides line up with TRBD1. The germline CDR1 and CDR2 sequences are MDHEN and SYDVKM. The CDR3 has 13 residues. V dropped 10 bases and J dropped 7; count of bases not matched to a gene: 7. CDR3 region: CATGDRGRNEQFF. The CDR3 DNA follows: TGTGCCACCGGGGACAGGGGACGGAATGAGCAGTTCTTC.

This clonotype has ten or more counts. A junction boundary mismatches the germline segment, possibly from a read error. The rearrangement uses TRBV4-1 and TRBJ2-3; 11 bases fit TRBD2. From germline, CDR1 is MGHRA and CDR2 YSYEKL. The CDR3 spans 17 residues. The CDR3 sequence: CASSQEGTSGPTDTQYF. CDR3 nucleotides: TGCGCCAGCAGTCAAGAGGGGACTAGCGGACCGACAGATACGCAGTATTTT.

This clonotype occurred a few times. The genes are TRBV19 and TRBJ2-2, with D maybe TRBD1 (5 bases). V was trimmed by 2 bases and J by 2 bases, leaving 12 bases between them. This CDR3 has 16 residues. The germline V gene encodes CDR1 LNHDA and CDR2 SQIVND (reference sequence). The chain's CDR3 is CASSILTGGNTGELFF. The CDR3 nucleotides read TGTGCCAGTAGTATATTAACAGGCGGCAACACCGGGGAGCTGTTTTTT. The entire variable domain, with the rest obtained from reference TRBV19 and TRBJ2-2, is as follows: DGGITQSPKYLFRKEGQNVTLSCEQNLNHDAMYWYRQDPGQGLRLIYYSQIVNDFQKGDIAEGYSVSREKKESFPLTVTSAQKNPTAFYLCASSILTGGNTGELFFGEGSRLTVL.

In this sample, this clonotype turned up many times. The V gene is TRBV28, the J gene TRBJ1-1; no clear D gene. CDR1 is MDHEN and CDR2 is SYDVKM in the germline V gene. The CDR3 has 12 residues. Between the trimmed V and J ends, which lost 3 bases and 4 bases, there was a span of 6 bases. Written as DNA, the CDR3 is TGTGCCAGCAGTTTGAGTGGCACTGAAGCTTTCTTT. It yields the protein CASSLSGTEAFF.

The J gene is TRBJ2-2, the V gene TRBV5-6; D unclear. The CDR3 has 13 amino acids. CDR1 is SGHDT, CDR2 YYEEEE, per germline. V was clipped by 4 bases and J by 4 bases, with 8 bases between them. The CDR3: CASSRIVTGELFF. CDR3 DNA sequence: TGTGCCAGCAGCCGCATAGTCACCGGGGAGCTGTTTTTT.

This clonotype was seen ten or more times. J is TRBJ2-3 and V is TRBV12-3 or TRBV12-4; 10 nucleotides align to TRBD2. The CDR3 runs to 16 residues. V was pared by 5 bases and J by 0 bases, with 5 bases of the junction left unmatched. CDR3 residues: CASSRKTSGSTDTQYF. The DNA for the CDR3 is TGTGCCAGCAGTCGAAAGACTAGCGGGAGCACAGATACGCAGTATTTT.

Ten or more counts support this clonotype. The chain recombines TRBV5-1 with TRBJ1-2; no definite D call. Trimming shortened V by 0 bases and J by 7 bases, and 13 bases separated the two germline ends. Germline V gene data show CDR1 as SGHRS and CDR2 as YFSETQ. This CDR3 is 14 amino acids long. As DNA, the CDR3 is TGCGCCAGCAGCTTGGGAACGGGCGCATTTGGCTACACCTTC. It yields the protein CASSLGTGAFGYTF.

This clonotype was counted a few times. CDR3 coding DNA: TGTGCCAGCAGTTATAGGAATACGCAGTATTTT. Amino acid sequence: CASSYRNTQYF. The chain links TRBV6-5 to TRBJ2-3; D not resolved. The CDR3 runs 11 residues. Germline V lookup: CDR1 MNHEY, CDR2 SVGAGI. The V gene lost 3 bases and the J gene lost 7 bases, with 5 bases spanning the gap.